This T cell receptor beta chain was documented in a study of patients and donors after allogeneic stem cell transplantation. This CDR3 comprises 14 residues. CDR1 and CDR2 (germline): MDHEN, SYDVKM. V was shortened by 8 bases and J by 2 bases, with 16 bases between the two germline ends. TCRdb ran MiXCR on the RT-PCR reads and lists one entry per CDR3 protein. The data show about 150,000 distinct CDR3 sequences, 30% to 45% seen once. The chain uses TRBV28 and TRBJ2-7; a possible D gene is TRBD2 (6 bases). The sequence was obtained from a human donor who was either an allogeneic HSCT recipient or a stem cell or donor lymphocyte infusion donor (not recorded which). It is not recorded whose cells these are; they may come from a transplant donor. Material for sequencing was blood, either unsorted or a sorted T cell fraction (not recorded which). DNA for the CDR3: TGTGCCAGCCGCGGGAAGGGGCCTACCTACGAGCAGTACGTC. Amino acids: CASRGKGPTYEQYV.